The sequence of this T cell receptor beta chain was determined in a study of CXCR3-negative and CXCR3-positive naive CD8 T cells. UMI-labeled TRB cDNA libraries were prepared by 5' RACE. TCRdb re-called the 5' RACE reads and shows each CDR3 protein once, DNA omitted. Its table records fewer than 55,000 distinct CDR3 sequences. The clonotype comes from a human donor in good health. Some clones in this sample may be carry-over from other donors' samples. Sample: naive CXCR3- CD8+ T cells from blood. Subset described: CD45RO-CCR7+CD27+CD95- naive CD8+ T cells lacking CXCR3 (TNR3-).

CDR3 amino acids: CSVEDRGGYYGYTF. This rearrangement joins TRBV29-1 to TRBJ1-2; without DNA, the TCRdb call of TRBD1 cannot be checked. Germline CDR1 SQVTM, CDR2 ANQGSEA. The CDR3 runs 14 residues.